A single sample is the source of the 11 T cell receptor beta chains below, sequenced in a study of blood T cell repertoires in COVID-19. Data came from immunoSEQ multiplex PCR; TCRdb stores just in-frame clones and leaves some out. The sample records approximately 200,000 clones, about four fifths being singletons. Sequencing used PBMCs or T cells enriched from blood (not recorded which). Every receptor here comes from a woman in her thirties or forties with acute COVID-19.

The chain uses TRBV9 and TRBJ2-3; 11 bases match TRBD1. Trimming removed 3 bases from V and 4 bases from J; junction bases left unmatched: 10. The CDR3 extends over 17 amino acids. CDR1 is SGDLS and CDR2 is YYNGEE in the germline V gene. This chain's CDR3 is CASSGRGGQGASDTQYF. CDR3 bases: TGTGCCAGCAGCGGACGGGGAGGACAGGGGGCCTCAGATACGCAGTATTTT. Full variable domain (rest looked up from reference TRBV9 and TRBJ2-3): DSGVTQTPKHLITATGQRVTLRCSPRSGDLSVYWYQQSLDQGLQFLIQYYNGEERAKGNILERFSAQQFPDLHSELNLSSLELGDSALYFCASSGRGGQGASDTQYFGPGTRLTVL.

The chain links TRBV6-5 to TRBJ2-7, with TRBD2 as a possible D gene (6 bases). The CDR3 runs to 16 residues. The V gene's germline CDR1 is MNHEY and CDR2 SVGAGI. V lost 3 bases, J lost 4 bases, and 19 bases lay in between. CDR3 residues: CASSYGAGNLGYEQYF. The CDR3 DNA reads TGTGCCAGCAGTTATGGGGCGGGAAATTTGGGTTACGAGCAGTACTTC.

This chain links TRBV11-1 with TRBJ2-2, with 11 bases identical to TRBD2. The CDR3 has 16 amino acids. Trimming took 4 bases from V and 6 from J; bases not matched to a gene: 7. Per the germline V gene, CDR1 is SGHAT and CDR2 is FQDESV (reference sequence). The CDR3 here is CASSSAGLADSGELFF. The CDR3 nucleotides read TGTGCCAGCAGCTCAGCGGGACTAGCGGATTCCGGGGAGCTGTTTTTT.

The rearrangement links TRBV7-8 to TRBJ1-1; D ambiguous. V shed 2 bases and J shed 4 bases, with 20 bases lying between them. The CDR3 sequence is 17 residues long. Per the germline V gene, CDR1 is SGHVS and CDR2 is FQNEAQ. CDR3 DNA: TGTGCCAGCAGCTTAATGAGAACTAATAGGTTTCCCACTGAAGCTTTCTTT. The encoded protein is CASSLMRTNRFPTEAFF.

This chain uses TRBV13 with TRBJ2-1, with 7 nucleotides matching TRBD1. The CDR3 is 16 residues long. The V gene's germline CDR1 is PRHDT and CDR2 FYEKMQ (reference sequence). After removal of 4 bases from V and 2 bases from J, the junction contained 8 bases not matched to a gene. The CDR3 bases are TGTGCCAGCAGCTCCCAGCGAGGGGGCCCCTACAATGAGCAGTTCTTC. This translates into CASSSQRGGPYNEQFF.

As to this clone: Other DNA sequences in the sample encode the same CDR3. The chain links TRBV4-2 to TRBJ1-1; D gene unclear. Germline values: CDR1 LGHNA, CDR2 YNFKEQ. The CDR3 has 15 amino acids. Deletions cut 3 bases from V and 2 bases from J, with 13 bases between. The CDR3 region is CASSQYRGRNTEAFF. Here the CDR3 DNA reads TGTGCCAGCAGCCAGTACCGGGGAAGAAACACTGAAGCTTTCTTT.

In this sample, this clone turned up once. V is TRBV6-5 and J is TRBJ2-3, with no clear D. Trimming left V 4 bases short and J 0 bases short, with 11 bases between. In germline, CDR1 is MNHEY, CDR2 SVGAGI. The CDR3 length is 15 residues. The CDR3 protein is CASSSTATSTDTQYF. In DNA, the CDR3 is TGTGCCAGCAGTTCCACAGCAACTAGCACAGATACGCAGTATTTT.

The chain links TRBV3-1 (or the pseudogene TRBV3-2) to TRBJ2-7, with 7 bases that match TRBD1. This CDR3 comprises 15 residues. Germline V gives CDR1 LGHDT, CDR2 YNNKEL (reference sequence). Trimming at V came to 1 base and at J to 3 bases, leaving 6 bases not matched to a gene. The CDR3 loop is CASSQAPGQFYEQYF. CDR3 sequence (DNA): TGTGCCAGCAGCCAAGCCCCGGGACAGTTCTACGAGCAGTACTTC.

This clone was picked up a small number of times. This chain joins TRBV27 and TRBJ1-2; TRBD1 matches at 7 bases. V shed 6 bases and J 4 bases; nucleotides not matched to a gene: 8. The CDR3 covers 14 residues. Germline loops: CDR1 MNHEY, CDR2 SMNVEV (reference sequence). CDR3 region: CASSPGGQTYGYTF. The CDR3 DNA sequence: TGTGCCAGCAGCCCCGGGGGACAGACCTATGGCTACACCTTC.

The CDR3 loop is CASSLASDNEQFF. The CDR3 nucleotides read TGTGCCAGCAGCTTAGCGTCTGACAATGAGCAGTTCTTC. This chain uses TRBV7-8 with TRBJ2-1; D gene uncertain. The V end lost 0 bases, the J end lost 5 bases, and 5 bases lay between the germline ends. Germline CDR1 reads SGHVS; CDR2 reads FQNEAQ. The CDR3 is made up of 13 amino acids. The whole variable domain, remainder taken from reference TRBV7-8 and TRBJ2-1, is GAGVSQSPRYKVAKRGQDVALRCDPISGHVSLFWYQQALGQGPEFLTYFQNEAQLDKSGLPSDRFFAERPEGSVSTLKIQRTQQEDSAVYLCASSLASDNEQFFGPGTRLTVL.

The chain uses TRBV28 and TRBJ1-1; D is possibly TRBD1 (5 bases). The V end lost 2 bases, the J end lost 8 bases, and 15 bases lay between the germline ends. CDR1 MDHEN and CDR2 SYDVKM come from the germline V gene. The CDR3 covers 14 residues. The CDR3 nucleotides are TGTGCCAGCAGTTTACAGGTGGGGCGAGAAGAAGCTTTCTTT. This translates into CASSLQVGREEAFF. The variable domain in full, with the rest retrieved from reference TRBV28 and TRBJ1-1, is DVKVTQSSRYLVKRTGEKVFLECVQDMDHENMFWYRQDPGLGLRLIYFSYDVKMKEKGDIPEGYSVSREKKERFSLILESASTNQTSMYLCASSLQVGREEAFFGQGTRLTVV.